The clone carrying this T cell receptor (delta chain) has more than one count but fewer than ten. A far more abundant clone sits one base away, making this likely a read error. Other nucleotide sequences from this sample produce the same CDR3. The data were taken from a study of gamma-delta chains in newborns, infants, children. Study-level information: Microbial exposure reportedly drives polyclonal innate γδ T cell expansion after birth.

TCRdb re-analyzed the reads via CATT. The sample records 6,400 or so delta-chain clones, less than 0.75% being singletons. The CDR3 has 20 residues. Germline assignment: CDR1 GEAIGNYY and CDR2 EKD. Input material: blood. V and J are TRDV2 and TRDJ3; 7 bases match TRDD3. The sequence was collected from a child who was a newborn, infant or young child, either healthy, febrile or measles-vaccinated (not recorded which). This CDR3 reads CACDTGWGAASSWDTRQMFF. CDR3 bases: TGTGCCTGTGACACCGGCTGGGGGGCCGCTAGCTCCTGGGACACCCGACAGATGTTCTTC.